This T cell receptor (beta chain) was observed in a study of blood T cell repertoires in COVID-19. Overall study: Italy, Spain and the United States were the sources of the convalescent and acute COVID-19 samples.

The authors' processing: Reference gene primer amplification gave nucleated cell count estimates. Only in-frame clones appear in the TCRdb table, and some are missing; sequencing was by immunoSEQ multiplex PCR. Clone size and V and J calls were adopted from that table, with D and trimming inferred from the DNA. Seen here are a few hundred thousand clones, 70% to 90% observed once, and the top ten hold 1.3%. This clone was found a few times. The CDR3 loop spans 18 amino acids. Germline assignment: CDR1 KGHSH and CDR2 LQKENI. V gave up 6 bases and J gave up 8 bases, with 26 bases separating them. Enrolled through a virtual design, the participants were between roughly 18 and 100 years of age and came from about two dozen US areas.

The specimen sequenced was PBMCs or T cells enriched from blood (not recorded which). This TCR came from a man younger than 40 who had recovered from COVID-19. The chain links TRBV18 to TRBJ1-6; a possible D gene is TRBD1 (6 bases). CDR3 sequence (DNA): TGTGCCAGCTCCCAAAAGGACAGATCGGGAAGCTGGGATTCACCCCTCCACTTT. Translation: CASSQKDRSGSWDSPLHF.